This TCR beta chain is from a study of CD8 T cells in ankylosing spondylitis. Study outcomes and limitations: Several highly homologous variants formed a TCR beta motif that appeared characteristic of ankylosing spondylitis blood. Enrichment of disease-linked clones was reportedly significant in matched ankylosing spondylitis synovial fluid.

TCRdb re-analysed the 5' RACE reads in MiXCR, keeping a single row per CDR3 protein. The sample comprises 350,000 to 400,000 distinct CDR3 sequences, 20% to 25% of which are singletons, and around 13% rests with the top ten. On this clonotype: Its target is unknown.

Trimming took off 3 bases at V and 5 bases at J, with 8 bases between the two ends. This CDR3 region has 12 residues. CDR1 DFQATT and CDR2 SNEGSKA come from the germline V gene (reference sequence). Sequenced material: blood, either unsorted or a sorted T cell fraction (not recorded which). The receptor was isolated from a male donor with ankylosing spondylitis or in good health (not recorded which). This chain joins TRBV20-1 and TRBJ2-1; D unresolved. CDR3 protein: CSARQLNNEQFF. The CDR3 DNA sequence: TGCAGTGCTAGGCAGCTAAACAATGAGCAGTTCTTC.